These 12 T cell receptor beta chains originate from one sample sequenced in a study of T-cell reconstitution after alpha-beta-depleted transplantation in children. TCRbeta library construction was performed incorporating unique molecular identifiers. TCRdb re-called the PCR reads with MiXCR, one entry per CDR3 protein. The repertoire holds 200,000 to 300,000 distinct CDR3 sequences, about a quarter seen once, with about 2.6% in the top ten. The sequencing used PBMCs, collected before TCRalphabeta/CD19-depleted stem cell transplant. The receptors here all came from a girl aged 2 to 10 with Fanconi anemia, due to receive a stem cell transplant.

A few counts support this clonotype. The chain uses TRBV19 and TRBJ2-1; the D gene could be TRBD1 or TRBD2 (5 bases each). Germline-derived CDR1 and CDR2 are LNHDA and SQIVND (reference sequence). The CDR3 totals 12 residues. Trimming left V 5 bases short and J 11 bases short, with 13 bases between. The CDR3 nucleotides read TGTGCCAGTAGTGCCCGGGACGAAAAGCAGTTCTTC. Protein sequence: CASSARDEKQFF.

The chain couples TRBV20-1 to TRBJ2-7, with a tentative D call TRBD2 (6 bases). CDR1 and CDR2 from the germline V gene are DFQATT and SNEGSKA (reference sequence). The CDR3 sequence is 15 residues long. V lost 5 bases and J 5 bases, leaving 22 bases between the germline ends. The CDR3 DNA follows: TGCAGTGCTTTCGTTCCCGGGACTGGGTGGAACGAGCAGTACTTC. This encodes CSAFVPGTGWNEQYF.

This clonotype was observed once. CDR3 amino acids: CASRRDFEQFF. The CDR3 DNA is TGTGCCAGCAGAAGGGACTTTGAGCAGTTCTTC. The V call is TRBV6-5, the J call TRBJ2-1, with a possible D match to TRBD2 (6 bases). The CDR3 covers 11 residues. Germline assignment: CDR1 MNHEY and CDR2 SVGAGI. V was cut by 6 bases and J by 9 bases, with 9 bases left in between.

This clonotype was seen repeatedly, ten times or more. CDR3 nucleotides: TGTGCCAGCAGCCCAAGGACTAGCGGGACGTCCTACGAGCAGTACTTC. This gives the protein CASSPRTSGTSYEQYF. The chain is built from TRBV5-6 and TRBJ2-7, with TRBD2 matching over 12 bases. This CDR3 has 16 residues. J gave up 1 base and V 4 bases, and 6 bases lay outside the gene matches. Germline V CDR1 and CDR2: SGHDT, YYEEEE.

Ten or more counts support this clonotype. The V gene is TRBV25-1, the J gene TRBJ2-1; 8 bases map to TRBD2. The germline V gene has CDR1 MGHDK and CDR2 SYGVNS. With V trimmed by 4 bases and J by 3 bases, 5 bases remained unmatched. The CDR3 spans 15 residues. This CDR3 reads CASSAGGVNYNEQFF. CDR3 coding DNA: TGTGCCAGCAGTGCGGGAGGGGTCAACTACAATGAGCAGTTCTTC.

This clonotype has ten or more counts. The chain combines TRBV29-1 with TRBJ2-3, with TRBD1 matching 7 bases. Germline-derived CDR1 and CDR2 are SQVTM and ANQGSEA. Unmatched junction bases numbered 6, after V lost 1 base and J lost 2 bases. The CDR3 covers 15 residues. The CDR3 spells CSVEGGQAHTDTQYF. The CDR3 nucleotides are TGCAGCGTTGAAGGCGGACAGGCTCACACAGATACGCAGTATTTT.

This chain connects TRBV4-2 to TRBJ2-3; D ambiguous. Germline loops: CDR1 LGHNA, CDR2 YNFKEQ. Trimming pared 0 bases from V and 7 bases from J, leaving 8 bases between. The CDR3 spans 13 residues. The DNA for the CDR3 is TGTGCCAGCAGCCAAGATCTCCAGAATACGCAGTATTTT. The encoded protein is CASSQDLQNTQYF.

Written as DNA, the CDR3 is TGCAGTGCTATCCTGGGGGGAACCCCTCTTGGCACAGATACGCAGTATTTT. This gives the protein CSAILGGTPLGTDTQYF. The chain recombines TRBV20-1 with TRBJ2-3; D may be TRBD2 (6 bases). V was shortened by 4 bases and J by 1 base, with 21 bases between the two germline ends. CDR1 and CDR2 (germline): DFQATT, SNEGSKA (reference sequence). This CDR3 has 17 residues.

This clonotype was seen a few times. The V gene is TRBV25-1, the J gene TRBJ2-7; D call uncertain. Germline assignment: CDR1 MGHDK and CDR2 SYGVNS. V was trimmed by 3 bases and J by 3 bases, leaving 24 bases between them. This CDR3 contains 18 residues. The CDR3 sequence is CASSEAVPRVPPRYEQYF. Here the CDR3 DNA reads TGTGCCAGCAGTGAGGCAGTCCCAAGGGTCCCTCCTCGCTACGAGCAGTACTTC.

This clonotype showed up just a few times. The chain couples TRBV6-1 to TRBJ2-1; tentatively, D is TRBD2 (6 bases). The CDR3 runs 14 residues. Germline loops: CDR1 MNHNS, CDR2 SASEGT. Trimming shortened V by 8 bases and J by 7 bases, and 18 bases separated the two germline ends. The CDR3 here is CASVRGDFPNEQFF. In DNA, the CDR3 is TGTGCCAGCGTGCGCGGGGACTTCCCAAATGAGCAGTTCTTC.

This clonotype was recorded many times. V usage is TRBV29-1 and J usage is TRBJ2-3; the D gene is possibly TRBD2 (5 bases). V was shortened by 1 base and J by 2 bases, with 10 bases between the two germline ends. The CDR3 consists of 14 residues. Germline V CDR1 and CDR2: SQVTM, ANQGSEA. The CDR3 loop reads CSVEVVLVTDTQYF. CDR3 in DNA: TGCAGCGTTGAAGTAGTACTAGTCACAGATACGCAGTATTTT.

This clonotype was picked up a small number of times. This chain joins TRBV4-2 and TRBJ2-4; D remains ambiguous. This CDR3 contains 15 residues. Germline V gene data show CDR1 as LGHNA and CDR2 as YNFKEQ. With 0 bases removed from V and 6 bases from J, the gap between germline ends came to 12 bases. Written as DNA, the CDR3 is TGTGCCAGCAGCCAAGACGAGATTCCACCAAACATTCAGTACTTC. This translates into CASSQDEIPPNIQYF.